Shown below are 25 T cell receptor beta chains from a single sample sequenced in a study of blood T cell repertoires in COVID-19. The method was immunoSEQ multiplex PCR; TCRdb's version includes in-frame clones alone and lacks a portion of them. The sample carries approximately 110,000 clones, more than 70% recorded once. Sequencing input: peripheral blood. These receptors were obtained from a woman in her seventies who had recovered from COVID-19.

The chain couples TRBV4-1 to TRBJ2-3; D perhaps matches TRBD2 (6 bases). The germline V gene encodes CDR1 MGHRA and CDR2 YSYEKL. The length of the CDR3 is 13 residues. V was pared by 4 bases and J by 1 base, with 6 bases between. CDR3 nucleotides: TGCGCCAGCAGCCGCGGGGGCACAGATACGCAGTATTTT. This translates into CASSRGGTDTQYF.

The V call is TRBV28, the J call TRBJ1-1; unclear D gene. This CDR3 has 13 residues. The germline V gene encodes CDR1 MDHEN and CDR2 SYDVKM. V lost 5 bases and J 7 bases, leaving 14 bases between the germline ends. The CDR3 protein is CASSISRTVEAFF. The CDR3 DNA follows: TGTGCCAGCAGTATATCGCGGACTGTTGAAGCTTTCTTT.

V is TRBV4-3 and J is TRBJ2-7; no definite D call. The germline gives CDR1 LGHNA, CDR2 YSLEER. The CDR3 length is 15 residues. Trimming pared 0 bases from V and 3 bases from J, leaving 12 bases between. CDR3 in amino acids: CASSQEAGGSYEQYF. DNA for the CDR3: TGCGCCAGCAGCCAAGAGGCTGGTGGCAGCTACGAGCAGTACTTC.

The genes are TRBV10-3 and TRBJ2-1, with 10 bases fitting TRBD2. CDR1 and CDR2 (germline): ENHRY, SYGVKD. The CDR3 consists of 15 residues. Trimming took 2 bases from V and 5 from J; bases not matched to a gene: 3. CDR3 coding DNA: TGTGCCATCAGTGAGCGGCTAGCGGGGGACAATGAGCAGTTCTTC. Translation: CAISERLAGDNEQFF.

This clone was counted between two and nine times. The chain joins TRBV7-8 to TRBJ2-7; tentatively, D is TRBD2 (6 bases). V shed 5 bases and J shed 2 bases, with 10 bases lying between them. The CDR3 covers 13 residues. Germline V gene data show CDR1 as SGHVS and CDR2 as FQNEAQ. The DNA for the CDR3 is TGTGCCAGCAGCCGTCCGGGGGCCTACGAGCAGTACTTC. This sequence encodes CASSRPGAYEQYF.

The chain couples TRBV2 to TRBJ1-5; D ambiguous. The CDR3 has 13 residues. In germline, CDR1 is SNHLY, CDR2 FYNNEI. Trimming cost V 8 bases and J 2 bases, with 10 bases left between them. The CDR3 sequence: CASRYDGNQPQHF. The DNA of the CDR3 is TGTGCCAGCCGCTATGATGGCAATCAGCCCCAGCATTTT.

CDR3 nucleotides: TGTGCCAGCAGCTCCCCGGGACAGGGTAGACCCCTTGAGCAGTTCTTC. Translation gives CASSSPGQGRPLEQFF. The chain employs TRBV7-3 and TRBJ2-1; 9 bases are a match to TRBD1. Trimming took 4 bases from V and 9 from J; bases not matched to a gene: 13. CDR3 length: 16 amino acids. Germline CDR1 SGHTA, CDR2 FQGTGA.

V usage is TRBV28 and J usage is TRBJ1-2; 9 bases map to TRBD1. The J segment lost 2 bases and the V segment lost 6 bases, leaving 7 bases of the junction unmatched. CDR1 is MDHEN and CDR2 is SYDVKM in the germline V gene. The CDR3 spans 15 residues. CDR3: CASSLGGTGNYGYTF. CDR3 DNA: TGTGCCAGCAGCCTAGGGGGGACAGGGAACTATGGCTACACCTTC.

This rearrangement joins TRBV6-5 to TRBJ2-7; TRBD2 matches 8 bases. J lost 2 bases, V lost 5 bases, and 2 bases had no gene match. Germline CDR1 is MNHEY and CDR2 is SVGAGI. CDR3 length: 13 residues. This chain's CDR3 is CASSIAGPYEQYF. CDR3 sequence (DNA): TGTGCCAGCAGTATAGCGGGGCCCTACGAGCAGTACTTC.

The V and J genes are TRBV27 and TRBJ1-3; D ambiguous. Per the germline V gene, CDR1 is MNHEY and CDR2 is SMNVEV (reference sequence). This CDR3 has 15 amino acids. V was pared by 7 bases and J by 1 base, with 14 bases between. The CDR3 reads CASTIVVPSGNTIYF. The CDR3 DNA reads as TGTGCCAGCACCATAGTTGTCCCTTCTGGAAACACCATATATTTT.

This clone showed up just a few times. V gene TRBV5-4 combines with J gene TRBJ1-6; 7 positions match TRBD1. Germline V gene data show CDR1 as SGHNT and CDR2 as YYREEE (reference sequence). The CDR3 length is 16 residues. Germline trimming cut 0 bases from V and 4 bases from J; bases unmatched to any gene: 4. This CDR3 reads CASSLAWTGYNSPLHF. CDR3 coding DNA: TGTGCCAGCAGCTTGGCCTGGACAGGTTATAATTCACCCCTCCACTTT.

The chain is built from TRBV12-3 or TRBV12-4 and TRBJ1-6; 7 bases align to TRBD1. The CDR3 has 13 amino acids. Trimming at V came to 5 bases and at J to 10 bases, leaving 5 bases not matched to a gene. CDR3 residues: CASSSTGVSPLHF. The CDR3 DNA reads as TGTGCCAGCAGTAGCACAGGGGTCTCACCCCTCCACTTT.

This chain connects TRBV5-4 to TRBJ2-5, with 9 nucleotides matching TRBD1. Germline CDR1 is SGHNT and CDR2 is YYREEE (reference sequence). With 0 bases clipped from V and 4 bases from J, the junction kept 4 bases outside the gene matches. This CDR3 is 15 amino acids long. CDR3 bases: TGTGCCAGCAGCTTGGGGACAGGGGCCGCAGAGACCCAGTACTTC. Amino acid sequence: CASSLGTGAAETQYF.

V and J are TRBV28 and TRBJ2-3; 11 bases fit TRBD2. After removal of 4 bases from V and 1 base from J, the junction contained 13 bases not matched to a gene. This CDR3 is 19 amino acids long. Germline CDR1 is MDHEN and CDR2 is SYDVKM. The CDR3 region has the DNA TGTGCCAGCAGTTCGATACTAGCGGGAGTTGCGGGGGGCACAGATACGCAGTATTTT. It encodes CASSSILAGVAGGTDTQYF.

The chain recombines TRBV7-2 with TRBJ2-3; a possible D gene is TRBD2 (5 bases). The CDR3 has 18 residues. CDR1 SGHTA and CDR2 FQGNSA come from the germline V gene. The V end lost 1 base, the J end lost 0 bases, and 17 bases lay between the germline ends. CDR3 sequence reads: CASSLVVGGSTSTDTQYF. In DNA, the CDR3 is TGTGCCAGCAGCTTAGTGGTCGGCGGGTCCACTAGCACAGATACGCAGTATTTT.

The chain employs TRBV11-3 and TRBJ2-1; TRBD2 aligns across 14 bases. CDR3 length: 19 amino acids. The germline V gene encodes CDR1 SGHNT and CDR2 YENEEA. Trimming removed 4 bases from V and 8 bases from J; junction bases left unmatched: 16. The chain's CDR3 is CASSSSGTSGSMTFDEQFF. The CDR3 DNA reads as TGTGCCAGCAGCTCCTCCGGGACTAGCGGGAGCATGACATTCGATGAGCAGTTCTTC.

V and J are TRBV7-2 and TRBJ1-1, with TRBD1 matching 7 bases. The CDR3 is 14 amino acids. Germline V CDR1 and CDR2: SGHTA, FQGNSA. V lost 5 bases and J lost 2; bases outside the gene matches: 5. Here the CDR3 reads CASSIRGGNTEAFF. CDR3 nucleotides: TGTGCCAGCAGCATTCGAGGGGGCAACACTGAAGCTTTCTTT.

The rearrangement links TRBV7-3 to TRBJ2-3; D possibly corresponds to TRBD2 (6 bases). Germline V gene sequence: CDR1 SGHTA, CDR2 FQGTGA. The CDR3 length is 15 residues. The V end lost 1 base, the J end lost 2 bases, and 10 bases lay between the germline ends. The CDR3 DNA reads TGTGCCAGCAGCTTAAGGCCTAGCGCCACAGATACGCAGTATTTT. It translates to CASSLRPSATDTQYF.

The chain couples TRBV11-3 to TRBJ2-1; 8 positions agree with TRBD2. CDR3 size: 14 residues. CDR1 is SGHNT and CDR2 is YENEEA in the germline V gene. With 4 bases clipped from V and 5 bases from J, the junction kept 4 bases outside the gene matches. CDR3 in amino acids: CASSSGGVHNEQFF. CDR3 nucleotides: TGTGCCAGCAGCTCGGGGGGGGTACACAATGAGCAGTTCTTC.

The chain recombines TRBV19 with TRBJ1-2; TRBD1 aligns across 7 bases. CDR3 size: 13 residues. With 7 bases clipped from V and 8 bases from J, the junction kept 10 bases outside the gene matches. Germline V CDR1 and CDR2: LNHDA, SQIVND (reference sequence). In nucleotides, the CDR3 is TGTGCCAGTATCCCCGGGAGGGGGCGAGGCTACACCTTC. Its translation: CASIPGRGRGYTF.

The rearrangement links TRBV12-2 to TRBJ2-4; the listed D gene, TRBD2, was not tested against the DNA. TRBV12-2 is flagged as a pseudogene. The CDR3 length is 20 residues. CDR3 DNA sequence: TGTGCAAGTCGCTTGCTGGCGGGAGTCCAGTGGGATCTAGCCAAAAACATTCAGTACTTC. Encoded protein: CASRLLAGVQWDLAKNIQYF.

V is TRBV7-3 and J is TRBJ2-1; 14 bases are a match to TRBD2. Germline V lookup: CDR1 SGHTA, CDR2 FQGTGA. The J segment lost 2 bases and the V segment lost 6 bases, leaving 12 bases of the junction unmatched. The CDR3 consists of 19 residues. Here the CDR3 reads CASSRRGTSGSGTYNEQFF. The CDR3, as DNA: TGTGCCAGCAGTCGACGAGGGACTAGCGGGAGTGGGACCTACAATGAGCAGTTCTTC.

J is TRBJ1-5 and V is TRBV19; the match to TRBD1 covers 8 bases. Germline values: CDR1 LNHDA, CDR2 SQIVND (reference sequence). V shed 4 bases, J shed 7 bases, and the junction held 3 bases outside the gene matches. This CDR3 is 13 amino acids long. CDR3 in DNA: TGTGCCAGTAGTACGACAGGGGAACAGCCCCAGCATTTT. Amino acids: CASSTTGEQPQHF. Based on the CDR3 plus reference TRBV19 and TRBJ1-5, the full variable domain is DGGITQSPKYLFRKEGQNVTLSCEQNLNHDAMYWYRQDPGQGLRLIYYSQIVNDFQKGDIAEGYSVSREKKESFPLTVTSAQKNPTAFYLCASSTTGEQPQHFGDGTRLSIL.

This chain connects TRBV6-2 or TRBV6-3 to TRBJ2-1, with 9 nucleotides matching TRBD2. In germline, CDR1 is MNHEY, CDR2 SVGEGT. V was clipped by 1 base and J by 5 bases; unmatched bases: 6. The CDR3 extends over 16 amino acids. The DNA of the CDR3 is TGTGCCAGCAGTTACTTTCCGCGGGGGGGCCACAATGAGCAGTTCTTC. Translated, it gives CASSYFPRGGHNEQFF.

The chain links TRBV7-2 to TRBJ1-1; TRBD1 matches at 7 bases. The V gene end was trimmed by 1 base and the J gene end by 1 base; junction bases not matched to a gene: 9. CDR1 SGHTA and CDR2 FQGNSA come from the germline V gene. The CDR3 runs to 17 residues. CDR3 amino acids: CASSLVGSRQGNTEAFF. As DNA, the CDR3 is TGTGCCAGCAGCTTAGTCGGGAGTCGACAGGGGAACACTGAAGCTTTCTTT.